This T cell receptor (beta chain) emerged from a study of cytomegalovirus exposure and HLA in healthy donors. Points from the study as a whole: CMV serostatus was the only immune exposure information that was available.

This clone showed up just a few times. What it binds is not known. The study ran its PCR with 60 Vbeta and 13 Jbeta primers. The assay was immunoSEQ multiplex PCR, and TCRdb's table has in-frame clones only and misses some. The table records approximately 150,000 clones, roughly 80% of them present only once. The CDR3 spans 14 residues. V lost 5 bases to trimming and J lost 0 bases, with 9 bases between them. Germline CDR1 is MNHEY and CDR2 is SMNVEV (reference sequence). V usage is TRBV27 and J usage is TRBJ2-3; no clear D. The clonotype comes from a woman aged 30 to 39 in good health and CMV-seropositive. Sequenced material: PBMCs. The CDR3 DNA follows: TGTGCCAGCAGTATTACACGAAGCACAGATACGCAGTATTTT. Translation gives CASSITRSTDTQYF.